The next 19 T cell receptor beta chains were all read from a single sample in a study of blood T cell repertoires in COVID-19. Only in-frame clones appear in the TCRdb table, and some are missing; sequencing was by immunoSEQ multiplex PCR. The table has about 110,000 clones, 88% seen once. The sequenced sample was peripheral blood. These receptors all stem from a human donor in a cohort sampled during active COVID-19.

V is TRBV28 and J is TRBJ1-3; TRBD1 aligns across 7 bases. This CDR3 region has 16 residues. With V trimmed by 3 bases and J by 0 bases, 5 bases remained unmatched. Germline lookup yields CDR1 MDHEN and CDR2 SYDVKM. CDR3 in amino acids: CASSFGQAFSGNTIYF. The CDR3, as DNA: TGTGCCAGCAGTTTCGGACAGGCCTTCTCTGGAAACACCATATATTTT.

The chain has TRBV6-1 and TRBJ2-5; weak D call: TRBD1 (6 bases). V was clipped by 0 bases and J by 7 bases, with 9 bases between them. The CDR3 runs to 13 residues. Per the germline V gene, CDR1 is MNHNS and CDR2 is SASEGT. The CDR3 DNA reads TGTGCCAGCAGTGAAGCGGGGGCGGGGACCCAGTACTTC. Its translation: CASSEAGAGTQYF.

J is TRBJ2-1 and V is TRBV5-4; 11 nucleotides match TRBD2. The CDR3 spans 16 residues. Trimming removed 4 bases from V and 4 bases from J; junction bases left unmatched: 7. Germline CDR1 and CDR2: SGHNT and YYREEE (reference sequence). The CDR3 DNA follows: TGTGCCAGCAGCCGTGGTAGCGGGAGGGCGTACAATGAGCAGTTCTTC. Its translation: CASSRGSGRAYNEQFF.

The chain recombines TRBV7-6 with TRBJ1-5, with D perhaps TRBD1 (5 bases). The ends were cut back, 2 bases at V and 5 bases at J, with 7 bases in the middle. The germline gives CDR1 SGHVS, CDR2 FNYEAQ. CDR3 length equals 13 residues. CDR3 DNA: TGTGCCAGCAGCTTACCGGGGGATCAGCCCCAGCATTTT. Amino acids: CASSLPGDQPQHF.

The chain joins TRBV5-1 to TRBJ2-1, with D perhaps matching TRBD1 (6 bases). Trimming removed 4 bases at V and 0 bases at J, with 14 bases between. The CDR3 runs 16 residues. Germline loops: CDR1 SGHRS, CDR2 YFSETQ. The CDR3 bases are TGCGCCAGCAGCCCCGCTGGGGGCAGCTCCTACAATGAGCAGTTCTTC. It is translated as CASSPAGGSSYNEQFF.

The J gene is TRBJ2-5, the V gene TRBV27; D is perhaps TRBD2 (6 bases). The ends were cut back, 1 base at V and 1 base at J, with 10 bases in the middle. Germline V gives CDR1 MNHEY, CDR2 SMNVEV (reference sequence). The CDR3 consists of 15 residues. The CDR3 loop reads CASSLFGTPQETQYF. The CDR3 coding sequence is TGTGCCAGCAGTTTATTCGGGACTCCCCAAGAGACCCAGTACTTC.

The chain has TRBV11-2 and TRBJ2-3; no firm D call. The CDR3 length is 14 residues. Germline values: CDR1 SGHAT, CDR2 FQNNGV. V dropped 0 bases and J dropped 8 bases, with 12 bases sitting between them. The chain's CDR3 is CASSLDPGLGTQYF. As DNA, the CDR3 is TGTGCCAGCAGCTTAGATCCCGGGTTAGGTACGCAGTATTTT. The full variable domain, in which reference TRBV11-2 and TRBJ2-3 provide the parts outside the CDR3, is EAGVAQSPRYKIIEKRQSVAFWCNPISGHATLYWYQQILGQGPKLLIQFQNNGVVDDSQLPKDRFSAERLKGVDSTLKIQPAKLEDSAVYLCASSLDPGLGTQYFGPGTRLTVL.

The chain employs TRBV4-1 and TRBJ1-2, with D possibly matching TRBD1 (5 bases). Germline lookup yields CDR1 MGHRA and CDR2 YSYEKL. The CDR3 covers 16 residues. V was clipped by 0 bases and J by 2 bases, with 13 bases between them. The CDR3 spells CASSQEVRTLNYGYTF. The CDR3 DNA reads as TGCGCCAGCAGCCAAGAAGTGAGGACACTGAACTATGGCTACACCTTC.

This chain uses TRBV20-1 with TRBJ2-7; weak D call: TRBD1 (6 bases). V gave up 5 bases and J gave up 1 base, with 6 bases separating them. There are 11 residues in the CDR3. Germline-derived CDR1 and CDR2 are DFQATT and SNEGSKA (reference sequence). The CDR3 DNA follows: TGCAGTGCTGGACAGTCCTACGAGCAGTACTTC. Protein sequence: CSAGQSYEQYF.

This clone has a handful of counts. The V and J genes are TRBV5-4 and TRBJ1-5, with a tentative D call TRBD1 (6 bases). V lost 4 bases, J lost 7 bases, and 15 bases lay in between. The CDR3 totals 14 residues. Germline assignment: CDR1 SGHNT and CDR2 YYREEE (reference sequence). The chain's CDR3 is CASSQNRDGQPQHF. CDR3 coding DNA: TGTGCCAGCAGCCAAAACAGGGACGGCCAGCCCCAGCATTTT.

The genes are TRBV15 and TRBJ1-3; possibly TRBD1 for D (5 bases). Trimming removed 3 bases at V and 6 bases at J, with 18 bases between. In germline, CDR1 is LNHNV, CDR2 YYDKDF (reference sequence). The CDR3 runs 16 residues. The CDR3 region is CATSSYLGHSENTIYF. The DNA of the CDR3 is TGTGCCACCAGCAGCTACCTAGGACACTCGGAAAACACCATATATTTT.

This clone has just a few counts. This chain links TRBV27 with TRBJ1-2, with D perhaps matching TRBD1 (6 bases). Germline V gene sequence: CDR1 MNHEY, CDR2 SMNVEV (reference sequence). The CDR3 has 14 amino acids. V lost 5 bases, J lost 3 bases, and 13 bases lay in between. CDR3: CASSPRQEHYGYTF. CDR3 sequence (DNA): TGTGCCAGCAGTCCCCGACAGGAACACTATGGCTACACCTTC.

This chain links TRBV28 with TRBJ2-5; 9 bases map to TRBD2. V trimming: 3 bases; J trimming: 3 bases; junction bases outside the gene matches: 8. Germline lookup yields CDR1 MDHEN and CDR2 SYDVKM. This CDR3 spans 16 amino acids. CDR3: CASSFVASGVKETQYF. For the CDR3, the DNA is TGTGCCAGCAGTTTTGTGGCTAGCGGGGTTAAAGAGACCCAGTACTTC.

The genes are TRBV6-2 or TRBV6-3 and TRBJ2-3, with 10 bases aligning to TRBD1. J gave up 6 bases and V 6 bases, and 6 bases lay outside the gene matches. Germline loops: CDR1 MNHEY, CDR2 SVGEGT. The CDR3 consists of 14 residues. The CDR3 region has the DNA TGTGCCAGCAGCCGGGACAGGGGAGCCGATACGCAGTATTTT. This gives the protein CASSRDRGADTQYF.

J is TRBJ2-3 and V is TRBV5-1; unclear D gene. This CDR3 is built from 16 residues. The germline V gene has CDR1 SGHRS and CDR2 YFSETQ. Trimming shortened V by 0 bases and J by 2 bases, and 13 bases separated the two germline ends. The CDR3 protein is CASSLGGVSPTDTQYF. The CDR3 bases are TGCGCCAGCAGCTTGGGCGGCGTCAGCCCCACAGATACGCAGTATTTT.

The J gene is TRBJ2-1, the V gene TRBV19; D is perhaps TRBD1 (6 bases). The CDR3 loop spans 13 amino acids. The germline V and J ends were trimmed by 7 bases and 8 bases, with 15 bases remaining between them. Germline values: CDR1 LNHDA, CDR2 SQIVND (reference sequence). The DNA of the CDR3 is TGTGCCAGTATTGGGGGACACGACTATGAGCAGTTCTTC. Its translation: CASIGGHDYEQFF.

Concerning this clone: At one end the junction does not follow the germline gene, possibly because of a read error. This rearrangement joins TRBV7-7 to TRBJ1-5; no clear D gene. CDR1 is SSHAT and CDR2 is FNYEAQ in the germline V gene (reference sequence). This CDR3 comprises 18 residues. In DNA form, the CDR3 reads TGTGCTAGCAGCTTAAGAGGGTCGGGGATGCTAGGACATCAGCCCCAGCATTTT. As protein: CASSLRGSGMLGHQPQHF.

This clone was seen once. V and J are TRBV10-1 and TRBJ2-2; D might be TRBD2 (5 bases). CDR3 size: 15 residues. Trimming stripped 4 bases from V and 2 bases from J, with 11 bases between. Germline CDR1 reads WNHNN; CDR2 reads SYGVQD (reference sequence). CDR3 region: CASSVTGVNTGELFF. In nucleotides, the CDR3 is TGCGCCAGCAGTGTCACCGGGGTTAACACCGGGGAGCTGTTTTTT.

The chain employs TRBV30 and TRBJ2-3, with 10 bases lining up with TRBD2. Germline loops: CDR1 GTSNPN, CDR2 SVGIG (reference sequence). The length of the CDR3 is 16 residues. With V trimmed by 2 bases and J by 9 bases, 14 bases remained unmatched. CDR3: CAWSRSSSGGLGTQYF. The DNA for the CDR3 is TGTGCCTGGAGTCGCTCGAGTAGCGGGGGGTTGGGGACGCAGTATTTT.